The next 25 T cell receptor beta chains were all read from a single sample in a study of cytotoxic CD8 clonotypes in ibrutinib-treated CLL. Generated by immunoSEQ multiplex PCR, the TCRdb table keeps only in-frame clones and is missing some. The data hold tens of thousands of clones, with approximately 86% observed a single time. Sequencing used PBMCs, obtained before ibrutinib treatment. These receptors were obtained from a human donor with chronic lymphocytic leukemia.

The J gene is TRBJ2-1, the V gene TRBV7-6; D might be TRBD2 (6 bases). This CDR3 has 18 amino acids. V lost 7 bases, J lost 7 bases, and 29 bases lay in between. Looked up from germline, CDR1 is SGHVS and CDR2 is FNYEAQ. For the CDR3, the DNA is TGTGCCAGCATAAGGGGAGGAGGCCCACGAAGTGTCTTGAATGAGCAGTTCTTC. Its protein product is CASIRGGGPRSVLNEQFF.

The rearrangement joins TRBV20-1 to TRBJ1-4; D is ambiguous. Per the germline V gene, CDR1 is DFQATT and CDR2 is SNEGSKA (reference sequence). This CDR3 has 11 amino acids. Deletions cut 6 bases from V and 6 bases from J, with 8 bases between. CDR3 amino acids: CSAVPDEKLFF. The CDR3 DNA follows: TGCAGTGCCGTACCGGATGAAAAACTGTTTTTT.

The gene calls are TRBV27 and TRBJ2-3; TRBD2 agrees at 11 bases. The CDR3 runs 17 residues. J gave up 4 bases and V 5 bases, and 11 bases lay outside the gene matches. Per the germline V gene, CDR1 is MNHEY and CDR2 is SMNVEV (reference sequence). Written as DNA, the CDR3 is TGTGCCAGCAGTCGCATTACTAGCGGGAGAAGGTCAGATACGCAGTATTTT. Residues: CASSRITSGRRSDTQYF.

This clone was observed once. V and J are TRBV9 and TRBJ2-2; D perhaps matches TRBD2 (6 bases). Trimming left V 6 bases short and J 5 bases short, with 14 bases between. The CDR3 is 14 residues long. Germline V gene lookup returns CDR1 SGDLS and CDR2 YYNGEE. In DNA form, the CDR3 reads TGTGCCAGCACTCTAGGAGGAGGGACCGGGGAGCTGTTTTTT. This encodes CASTLGGGTGELFF. Filled out from reference TRBV9 and TRBJ2-2, the complete variable domain reads DSGVTQTPKHLITATGQRVTLRCSPRSGDLSVYWYQQSLDQGLQFLIQYYNGEERAKGNILERFSAQQFPDLHSELNLSSLELGDSALYFCASTLGGGTGELFFGEGSRLTVL.

The genes are TRBV18 and TRBJ2-7, with 7 nucleotides matching TRBD1. Germline loops: CDR1 KGHSH, CDR2 LQKENI. This CDR3 is built from 13 residues. J gave up 3 bases and V 10 bases, and 9 bases lay outside the gene matches. CDR3 DNA sequence: TGTGCCAACTCTGGGGCAGGGGGCTACGAGCAGTACTTC. Translating it yields CANSGAGGYEQYF. Looking up the rest from reference TRBV18 and TRBJ2-7 gives the full variable domain: NAGVMQNPRHLVRRRGQEARLRCSPMKGHSHVYWYRQLPEEGLKFMVYLQKENIIDESGMPKERFSAEFPKEGPSILRIQQVVRGDSAAYFCANSGAGGYEQYFGPGTRLTVT.

The V and J genes are TRBV11-2 and TRBJ2-7; the match to TRBD2 covers 9 bases. Per germline, CDR1 SGHAT and CDR2 FQNNGV. V shed 0 bases and J 5 bases; nucleotides not matched to a gene: 5. The CDR3 spans 15 residues. CDR3 DNA: TGTGCCAGCAGCTTAGACGGGGGACTAGCCAACGAGCAGTACTTC. Translation: CASSLDGGLANEQYF.

V is TRBV11-3 and J is TRBJ1-1; tentatively, D is TRBD1 (6 bases). This CDR3 spans 15 amino acids. CDR1 and CDR2 from the germline V gene are SGHNT and YENEEA. The V end was cut by 5 bases, the J end by 3 bases, with 16 bases between. The CDR3 spells CASSTTGGRDTEAFF. The CDR3 region has the DNA TGTGCCAGCAGCACCACCGGGGGGCGGGACACTGAAGCTTTCTTT.

This rearrangement joins TRBV7-9 to TRBJ2-1; 7 positions match TRBD1. Germline V gene sequence: CDR1 SEHNR, CDR2 FQNEAQ (reference sequence). The CDR3 covers 15 residues. The ends lost 5 bases at V and 5 bases at J; junction bases unmatched: 9. The CDR3 bases are TGTGCCAGCAGCCCAATGGACAGGACCAACAATGAGCAGTTCTTC. It specifies CASSPMDRTNNEQFF.

In DNA, the CDR3 is TGCAGTGCTAGAAGTCCCACGCGGGCTTTCTTT. Its translation is CSARSPTRAFF. V and J are TRBV20-1 and TRBJ1-1; D is uncertain. The germline gives CDR1 DFQATT, CDR2 SNEGSKA (reference sequence). V lost 2 bases, J lost 11 bases, and 12 bases lay in between. The CDR3 loop spans 11 amino acids.

This chain links TRBV19 with TRBJ1-1; D uncertain. Germline lookup yields CDR1 LNHDA and CDR2 SQIVND (reference sequence). The V and J ends lost 4 bases and 5 bases respectively, with 11 bases between them. This CDR3 has 13 residues. DNA for the CDR3: TGTGCCAGTAGTACAGTCGGTGGGACTGAAGCTTTCTTT. Encoded protein: CASSTVGGTEAFF.

This rearrangement joins TRBV30 to TRBJ1-2; 7 bases agree with TRBD1. Germline V gene lookup returns CDR1 GTSNPN and CDR2 SVGIG (reference sequence). This CDR3 has 14 residues. J lost 3 bases, V lost 5 bases, and 9 bases had no gene match. CDR3 bases: TGTGCCTGGTATCCAGGGGGTCCCTACTATGGCTACACCTTC. Residues: CAWYPGGPYYGYTF.

The chain combines TRBV5-4 with TRBJ1-1; 7 bases fit TRBD1. J was trimmed by 8 bases and V by 4 bases; bases with no gene match: 5. The V gene's germline CDR1 is SGHNT and CDR2 YYREEE (reference sequence). This CDR3 is 12 amino acids long. CDR3 DNA: TGTGCCAGCAGCCGAGGGACAGAGGAAGCTTTCTTT. As protein: CASSRGTEEAFF.

The chain links TRBV5-1 to TRBJ1-1; TRBD1 might be the D (6 bases). This CDR3 has 13 residues. V shed 10 bases and J shed 0 bases, with 13 bases lying between them. In germline, CDR1 is SGHRS, CDR2 YFSETQ. The CDR3 region is CAGRQAMNTEAFF. In DNA form, the CDR3 reads TGCGCCGGTCGACAGGCCATGAACACTGAAGCTTTCTTT.

The chain couples TRBV29-1 to TRBJ1-4; TRBD1 might be the D (5 bases). Germline CDR1 SQVTM, CDR2 ANQGSEA. Deletions cut 0 bases from V and 8 bases from J, with 7 bases between. The CDR3 sequence is 12 residues long. CDR3 region: CSVEDGAEKLFF. Here the CDR3 DNA reads TGCAGCGTTGAAGATGGGGCAGAAAAACTGTTTTTT.

This sequence joins TRBV7-9 and TRBJ1-1; no firm D call. The CDR3 consists of 15 residues. Germline loops: CDR1 SEHNR, CDR2 FQNEAQ (reference sequence). V lost 2 bases and J lost 1, with 11 bases in between. CDR3 nucleotide sequence: TGTGCCAGCAGCTTATCGGTGGCATCGAACACTGAAGCTTTCTTT. This sequence encodes CASSLSVASNTEAFF.

The CDR3, as DNA: TGTGCCAGCAGCTTGGAGCGGGACACAGATACGCAGTATTTT. Protein sequence: CASSLERDTDTQYF. The chain combines TRBV5-4 with TRBJ2-3, with TRBD2 identical over 7 bases. Germline assignment: CDR1 SGHNT and CDR2 YYREEE (reference sequence). The CDR3 extends over 14 amino acids. Losses at the gene ends were 0 bases for V and 2 bases for J; bases not matched to a gene: 0.

The chain combines TRBV4-2 with TRBJ2-7; TRBD1 agrees at 7 bases. The germline CDR1 and CDR2 sequences are LGHNA and YNFKEQ. V shed 2 bases, J shed 3 bases, and the junction held 7 bases outside the gene matches. The CDR3 extends over 15 amino acids. CDR3 loop: CASSQHRDRFYEQYF. The CDR3 bases are TGTGCCAGCAGCCAACACCGGGACAGATTCTACGAGCAGTACTTC.

The rearrangement joins TRBV7-6 to TRBJ2-7, with no clear D. CDR1 and CDR2 (germline): SGHVS, FNYEAQ. Trimming removed 5 bases from V and 5 bases from J, with 16 bases in between. The CDR3 runs to 14 residues. CDR3 DNA sequence: TGTGCCAGCAGCCAAACAGAGATTTCCCACGAGCAGTACTTC. The encoded protein is CASSQTEISHEQYF.

The chain carries TRBV5-1 and TRBJ1-3, with D perhaps TRBD1 (6 bases). This CDR3 has 14 amino acids. The V gene lost 4 bases and the J gene lost 0 bases, with 8 bases spanning the gap. Per the germline V gene, CDR1 is SGHRS and CDR2 is YFSETQ. The CDR3 sequence: CASSDRSSGNTIYF. The CDR3 coding sequence is TGCGCCAGCAGCGACAGGAGCTCTGGAAACACCATATATTTT.

The gene calls are TRBV7-9 and TRBJ1-2; 8 bases are a match to TRBD1. From germline, CDR1 is SEHNR and CDR2 FQNEAQ (reference sequence). The CDR3 is 15 amino acids. With 0 bases clipped from V and 5 bases from J, the junction kept 5 bases outside the gene matches. The DNA of the CDR3 is TGTGCCAGCAGCTTAGCTATGGACAGGGAGTATGGCTACACCTTC. Its protein product is CASSLAMDREYGYTF.

CDR3 in amino acids: CASSLEPGQKVHNEQFF. Here the CDR3 DNA reads TGTGCCAGCAGTCTCGAGCCGGGACAGAAAGTACACAATGAGCAGTTCTTC. The genes are TRBV28 and TRBJ2-1; 7 nucleotides match TRBD1. The CDR3 loop spans 17 amino acids. V dropped 5 bases and J dropped 5; count of bases not matched to a gene: 15. Per the germline V gene, CDR1 is MDHEN and CDR2 is SYDVKM.

V gene TRBV6-1 combines with J gene TRBJ2-2; TRBD2 agrees at 9 bases. V lost 3 bases and J lost 2; bases outside the gene matches: 7. CDR3 length: 17 residues. The germline gives CDR1 MNHNS, CDR2 SASEGT. For the CDR3, the DNA is TGTGCCAGCAGTGAGTGGGGGCTAGCGGGAAACACCGGGGAGCTGTTTTTT. This encodes CASSEWGLAGNTGELFF.

This chain joins TRBV9 and TRBJ2-3; D unresolved. Germline values: CDR1 SGDLS, CDR2 YYNGEE. The CDR3 has 12 amino acids. Trimming stripped 5 bases from V and 0 bases from J, with 4 bases between. CDR3 in DNA: TGTGCCAGCAGGGCTAGCACAGATACGCAGTATTTT. The encoded protein is CASRASTDTQYF.

This clone was recorded once. The chain recombines TRBV25-1 with TRBJ2-1; no clear D gene. The CDR3 is 11 amino acids. Germline V gene lookup returns CDR1 MGHDK and CDR2 SYGVNS. V gave up 4 bases and J gave up 4 bases, with 2 bases separating them. Here the CDR3 reads CASSAYNEQFF. The DNA for the CDR3 is TGTGCCAGCAGTGCGTACAATGAGCAGTTCTTC. Filled out from reference TRBV25-1 and TRBJ2-1, the complete variable domain reads EADIYQTPRYLVIGTGKKITLECSQTMGHDKMYWYQQDPGMELHLIHYSYGVNSTEKGDLSSESTVSRIRTEHFPLTLESARPSHTSQYLCASSAYNEQFFGPGTRLTVL.

This clone was counted a single time. The chain couples TRBV5-1 to TRBJ2-3, with 12 positions matching TRBD2. CDR1 is SGHRS and CDR2 is YFSETQ in the germline V gene. CDR3 size: 16 residues. With V trimmed by 0 bases and J by 3 bases, 2 bases remained unmatched. The CDR3 loop is CASSLGLAGVTDTQYF. The DNA of the CDR3 is TGCGCCAGCAGCTTGGGACTAGCGGGAGTGACAGATACGCAGTATTTT.